The clone carrying this T cell receptor beta chain rates as medium-sized. Antigen specificity is unknown. The data stem from a study of PD-1 blockade in classical Hodgkin lymphoma. Study-wide context: Administration of nivolumab to patients was at 3 mg/kg intravenously every 2 weeks. General study results and limits: Baseline diversity in complete responders resembled that of newly diagnosed patients. The causes of the repertoire differences, possibly disease activity or prior therapy, remain undefined.

V dropped 5 bases and J dropped 0 bases, with 13 bases sitting between them. Looked up from germline, CDR1 is SEHNR and CDR2 is FQNEAQ (reference sequence). The CDR3 is 16 amino acids. Profiling relied on immunoSEQ multiplex PCR, and the TCRdb table lists in-frame clones only, not all of them. The data show tens of thousands of clones, about two thirds seen once. No patient escaped relapse after autologous stem cell transplantation, and brentuximab vedotin exposure varied. This specimen was peripheral blood mononuclear cells (PBMCs), taken at baseline. The origin of this receptor is a human donor with classical Hodgkin lymphoma. This chain connects TRBV7-9 to TRBJ1-4; no clear D. The DNA of the CDR3 is TGTGCCAGCAGCCCCCCCTCATCGGCAACTAATGAAAAACTGTTTTTT. Residues: CASSPPSSATNEKLFF.